The clone carrying this T cell receptor (beta chain) was seen a single time. A single base separates this from a much larger clone, so it may be a read error. This sample stems from a study of blood T cells in healthy people across ages. A second about 6 to 12 cycle PCR used barcoded and J-beta primers. TCRdb reprocessed the 5' RACE reads with MiXCR, giving one entry per CDR3 protein. The sample consists of some 940,000 distinct CDR3 sequences, almost 30% of them appearing once. The CDR3 is made up of 19 amino acids. Deletions cut 0 bases from V and 0 bases from J, with 17 bases between. In germline, CDR1 is MNHEY, CDR2 SVGAGI. These data are also associated with another study on T cells of mothers and their children.

What was sequenced was blood. This TCR was sampled from a woman aged 40 to 50 in good health. The J gene is TRBJ1-4, the V gene TRBV6-5; maybe TRBD1 (6 bases). The CDR3 bases are TGTGCCAGCAGTTACTCGACTGGACAGTTGATTTCAACTAATGAAAAACTGTTTTTT. Encoded protein: CASSYSTGQLISTNEKLFF.